The 30 T cell receptor beta chains below were found in one sample sequenced in a study of blood T cell repertoires in COVID-19. Using immunoSEQ multiplex PCR, the repertoire was profiled, and TCRdb retains in-frame clones only, with some absent. The data hold some 99,000 clones, with over 70% observed a single time. The specimen sequenced was peripheral blood. These receptors originate from a woman aged 50 to 60 with acute or convalescent COVID-19.

This chain uses TRBV6-6 with TRBJ1-1, with 8 nucleotides matching TRBD1. Trimming cost V 0 bases and J 4 bases; bases outside gene matches: 1. CDR1 and CDR2 (germline): MNHNY, SVGAGI (reference sequence). CDR3 size: 14 residues. The CDR3 nucleotides are TGTGCCAGCAGTTACTCCAGGGGGCCCACTGAAGCTTTCTTT. Its protein product is CASSYSRGPTEAFF.

The rearrangement links TRBV18 to TRBJ2-3; 7 bases align to TRBD2. Germline V gives CDR1 KGHSH, CDR2 LQKENI. The CDR3 spans 19 residues. The J segment lost 0 bases and the V segment lost 3 bases, leaving 15 bases of the junction unmatched. CDR3 residues: CASSPFPGQRGSSTDTQYF. In DNA form, the CDR3 reads TGTGCCAGCTCACCCTTCCCGGGTCAGCGGGGATCTAGCACAGATACGCAGTATTTT.

The gene calls are TRBV9 and TRBJ2-7; D possibly corresponds to TRBD1 (6 bases). The CDR3 totals 16 residues. V lost 0 bases and J 5 bases, leaving 18 bases between the germline ends. Germline values: CDR1 SGDLS, CDR2 YYNGEE. CDR3 sequence reads: CASSVGSGQGIDEQYF. CDR3 in DNA: TGTGCCAGCAGCGTAGGGTCTGGTCAGGGGATCGACGAGCAGTACTTC. The whole variable domain, filled in from reference TRBV9 and TRBJ2-7, reads DSGVTQTPKHLITATGQRVTLRCSPRSGDLSVYWYQQSLDQGLQFLIQYYNGEERAKGNILERFSAQQFPDLHSELNLSSLELGDSALYFCASSVGSGQGIDEQYFGPGTRLTVT.

This clone was observed once. The chain uses TRBV2 and TRBJ1-1, with D perhaps TRBD1 (5 bases). The ends were cut back, 8 bases at V and 0 bases at J, with 10 bases in the middle. CDR3 length: 13 amino acids. Germline CDR1 and CDR2: SNHLY and FYNNEI. In nucleotides, the CDR3 is TGTGCCAGCTTCAGGGATGTGAACACTGAAGCTTTCTTT. It encodes CASFRDVNTEAFF.

The gene calls are TRBV2 and TRBJ1-2; D unresolved. V was cut by 1 base and J by 8 bases, with 11 bases left in between. The CDR3 spans 13 residues. Germline V CDR1 and CDR2: SNHLY, FYNNEI. Written as DNA, the CDR3 is TGTGCCAGCAGTGAAGGGGAGACGTACGGCTACACCTTC. Protein: CASSEGETYGYTF. The entire variable domain, with the rest obtained from reference TRBV2 and TRBJ1-2, is as follows: EPEVTQTPSHQVTQMGQEVILRCVPISNHLYFYWYRQILGQKVEFLVSFYNNEISEKSEIFDDQFSVERPDGSNFTLKIRSTKLEDSAMYFCASSEGETYGYTFGSGTRLTVV.

This chain connects TRBV28 to TRBJ1-1; D is possibly TRBD1 (6 bases). Germline values: CDR1 MDHEN, CDR2 SYDVKM. The CDR3 loop spans 12 amino acids. V was pared by 7 bases and J by 8 bases, with 14 bases between. The CDR3 DNA follows: TGTGCCAGCATCTCAGGGGTTCTGGAAGCTTTCTTT. Translation: CASISGVLEAFF.

The J gene is TRBJ1-2, the V gene TRBV6-5; TRBD1 agrees at 8 bases. The CDR3 length is 15 residues. After removal of 6 bases from V and 3 bases from J, the junction contained 9 bases not matched to a gene. Germline values: CDR1 MNHEY, CDR2 SVGAGI. The CDR3, as DNA: TGTGCCAGCAGGAAACCCGGGACAGGAGACTATGGCTACACCTTC. It codes for CASRKPGTGDYGYTF.

The rearrangement joins TRBV18 to TRBJ1-3; 8 bases are a match to TRBD1. The CDR3 runs 13 residues. Germline CDR1 reads KGHSH; CDR2 reads LQKENI. J lost 6 bases, V lost 3 bases, and 1 base had no gene match. The CDR3 reads CASSPDRENTIYF. The CDR3 bases are TGTGCCAGCTCACCGGACAGGGAAAACACCATATATTTT. The whole variable domain, filled in from reference TRBV18 and TRBJ1-3, reads NAGVMQNPRHLVRRRGQEARLRCSPMKGHSHVYWYRQLPEEGLKFMVYLQKENIIDESGMPKERFSAEFPKEGPSILRIQQVVRGDSAAYFCASSPDRENTIYFGEGSWLTVV.

This clone showed up just once. This chain joins TRBV15 and TRBJ2-1; 12 positions agree with TRBD2. Germline V gene data show CDR1 as LNHNV and CDR2 as YYDKDF (reference sequence). The trim removed 7 bases at V and 0 bases at J, leaving 7 bases unmatched. The length of the CDR3 is 17 residues. CDR3: CATKTSGGHFSYNEQFF. The CDR3 DNA reads as TGTGCCACCAAAACTAGCGGGGGGCATTTCTCCTACAATGAGCAGTTCTTC.

V usage is TRBV13 and J usage is TRBJ1-1, with D maybe TRBD1 (5 bases). This CDR3 spans 14 amino acids. The germline gives CDR1 PRHDT, CDR2 FYEKMQ (reference sequence). V lost 5 bases and J lost 4, with 14 bases in between. CDR3 loop: CASSGKLRGTEAFF. Written as DNA, the CDR3 is TGTGCCAGCAGCGGTAAGCTTAGGGGCACTGAAGCTTTCTTT.

V and J are TRBV28 and TRBJ2-7; weak D call: TRBD2 (5 bases). CDR1 MDHEN and CDR2 SYDVKM come from the germline V gene. CDR3 length: 14 residues. The germline V and J ends were trimmed by 4 bases and 3 bases, with 13 bases remaining between them. CDR3 protein: CASSSPATNYEQYF. CDR3 in DNA: TGTGCCAGCAGTTCACCCGCGACTAACTACGAGCAGTACTTC.

The chain recombines TRBV25-1 with TRBJ1-4; a possible D gene is TRBD1 (5 bases). CDR1 MGHDK and CDR2 SYGVNS come from the germline V gene. The CDR3 totals 12 residues. The ends were cut back, 6 bases at V and 7 bases at J, with 9 bases in the middle. In DNA form, the CDR3 reads TGTGCCAGCAGGCGGGACGGTGAAAAACTGTTTTTT. This sequence encodes CASRRDGEKLFF.

The chain is built from TRBV5-1 and TRBJ1-1; the match to TRBD1 covers 10 bases. Per the germline V gene, CDR1 is SGHRS and CDR2 is YFSETQ. Losses at the gene ends were 5 bases for V and 6 bases for J; bases not matched to a gene: 7. The CDR3 spans 14 residues. CDR3 region: CASSRTGGLAEAFF. In DNA form, the CDR3 reads TGCGCCAGCAGTAGGACAGGGGGGTTGGCTGAAGCTTTCTTT. Full variable domain (rest looked up from reference TRBV5-1 and TRBJ1-1): KAGVTQTPRYLIKTRGQQVTLSCSPISGHRSVSWYQQTPGQGLQFLFEYFSETQRNKGNFPGRFSGRQFSNSRSEMNVSTLELGDSALYLCASSRTGGLAEAFFGQGTRLTVV.

V usage is TRBV4-1 and J usage is TRBJ2-7; D is uncertain. In germline, CDR1 is MGHRA, CDR2 YSYEKL. The V end lost 0 bases, the J end lost 3 bases, and 9 bases lay between the germline ends. The CDR3 length is 14 residues. The CDR3, as DNA: TGCGCCAGCAGCCAAGAAAACGGTTTCTACGAGCAGTACTTC. Its translation: CASSQENGFYEQYF.

Of note for this clone: Other DNA sequences in this specimen translate into the identical CDR3. The chain combines TRBV6-5 with TRBJ1-2; 11 bases are a match to TRBD1. V lost 6 bases and J lost 5; bases outside the gene matches: 5. The germline V gene has CDR1 MNHEY and CDR2 SVGAGI. The length of the CDR3 is 14 residues. The DNA for the CDR3 is TGTGCCAGCAGCCCCGGGACAGGGGGATATGGCTACACCTTC. Translating it yields CASSPGTGGYGYTF.

In its sample, this clone was seen once. The rearrangement links TRBV9 to TRBJ2-7; D might be TRBD2 (6 bases). CDR3 size: 15 residues. V was pared by 0 bases and J by 4 bases, with 14 bases between. Germline values: CDR1 SGDLS, CDR2 YYNGEE. Here the CDR3 reads CASSVGVAAGYEQYF. The CDR3 DNA reads TGTGCCAGCAGCGTAGGGGTAGCGGCAGGATACGAGCAGTACTTC.

The V gene is TRBV7-3, the J gene TRBJ2-3, with TRBD2 matching over 13 bases. Losses at the gene ends were 4 bases for V and 6 bases for J; bases not matched to a gene: 4. The germline V gene encodes CDR1 SGHTA and CDR2 FQGTGA. This CDR3 region has 15 residues. CDR3 bases: TGTGCCAGCAGCTCGACTAGCGGGGGGCGGGATACGCAGTATTTT. Translated: CASSSTSGGRDTQYF.

Comments on this clone: This same CDR3 is encoded by further DNA sequences in the sample. The V gene is TRBV19, the J gene TRBJ2-1, with 8 positions matching TRBD2. Germline loops: CDR1 LNHDA, CDR2 SQIVND (reference sequence). V was clipped by 3 bases and J by 7 bases; unmatched bases: 8. The CDR3 consists of 15 residues. The CDR3 reads CASSIPSGGRNEQFF. In nucleotides, the CDR3 is TGTGCCAGTAGTATCCCTAGCGGCGGGAGGAATGAGCAGTTCTTC.

The chain links TRBV6-5 to TRBJ1-1, with D perhaps matching TRBD1 (5 bases). Germline V gene lookup returns CDR1 MNHEY and CDR2 SVGAGI. V was pared by 0 bases and J by 0 bases, with 8 bases between. This CDR3 has 15 amino acids. The CDR3 nucleotides read TGTGCCAGCAGTTACTCAGGGGTGGTGAACACTGAAGCTTTCTTT. It encodes CASSYSGVVNTEAFF.

This clone was recorded once. The CDR3 DNA is TGTGCCAGCTCACTGAGCGGCGGAAACACTGAAGCTTTCTTT. It translates to CASSLSGGNTEAFF. The chain uses TRBV18 and TRBJ1-1; D is unclear. V gave up 4 bases and J gave up 2 bases, with 11 bases separating them. This CDR3 is built from 14 residues. Germline CDR1 and CDR2: KGHSH and LQKENI.

The rearrangement uses TRBV5-6 and TRBJ2-5, with a tentative D call TRBD1 (6 bases). The germline gives CDR1 SGHDT, CDR2 YYEEEE. The CDR3 has 15 residues. The V and J ends lost 0 bases and 3 bases respectively, with 12 bases between them. The CDR3 bases are TGTGCCAGCAGCTTGGATAGGTACAGGGAAGAGACCCAGTACTTC. As protein: CASSLDRYREETQYF.

The chain couples TRBV5-6 to TRBJ2-3; 10 bases are a match to TRBD1. Looked up from germline, CDR1 is SGHDT and CDR2 is YYEEEE. This CDR3 contains 17 residues. With V trimmed by 4 bases and J by 2 bases, 10 bases remained unmatched. Here the CDR3 DNA reads TGTGCCAGCAGCAGGTCCGGGACAGGGGCCTTCACAGATACGCAGTATTTT. Amino acid sequence: CASSRSGTGAFTDTQYF.

J is TRBJ2-7 and V is TRBV4-2, with TRBD1 matching over 10 bases. V was clipped by 6 bases and J by 2 bases; unmatched bases: 4. Germline CDR1 and CDR2: LGHNA and YNFKEQ. The CDR3 contains 14 residues. CDR3 sequence: CASRRTGGPYEQYF. DNA of the CDR3: TGTGCCAGCAGGCGGACAGGGGGACCCTACGAGCAGTACTTC.

The rearrangement joins TRBV4-2 to TRBJ1-3; the match to TRBD1 covers 9 bases. V trimming: 3 bases; J trimming: 4 bases; junction bases outside the gene matches: 4. The CDR3 has 15 amino acids. CDR1 and CDR2 (germline): LGHNA, YNFKEQ. Written as DNA, the CDR3 is TGTGCCAGCAGCCACAGACAGGGGGACGGAAACACCATATATTTT. Protein sequence: CASSHRQGDGNTIYF.

The chain is built from TRBV6-5 and TRBJ1-2; TRBD1 agrees at 7 bases. Germline CDR1 MNHEY, CDR2 SVGAGI. This CDR3 region has 15 residues. With V trimmed by 1 base and J by 4 bases, 6 bases remained unmatched. DNA of the CDR3: TGTGCCAGCAGTTACTTTAACAGGGGCGTCTATGGCTACACCTTC. This sequence encodes CASSYFNRGVYGYTF.

DNA for the CDR3: TGCGCCAGCAGCTTGGCCAGGGGAGCTAATGAAAAACTGTTTTTT. It specifies CASSLARGANEKLFF. The chain couples TRBV5-1 to TRBJ1-4, with a weak D call TRBD1 (6 bases). This CDR3 has 15 residues. V was cut by 0 bases and J by 3 bases, with 9 bases left in between. Germline assignment: CDR1 SGHRS and CDR2 YFSETQ.

The chain recombines TRBV28 with TRBJ1-4, with 7 bases fitting TRBD1. Germline values: CDR1 MDHEN, CDR2 SYDVKM. This CDR3 has 14 residues. V lost 6 bases, J lost 8 bases, and 9 bases stayed unmatched. CDR3 coding DNA: TGTGCCAGCAGCTTACCACTGACAGGGGAAAAACTGTTTTTT. Translation: CASSLPLTGEKLFF. Full variable domain (rest looked up from reference TRBV28 and TRBJ1-4): DVKVTQSSRYLVKRTGEKVFLECVQDMDHENMFWYRQDPGLGLRLIYFSYDVKMKEKGDIPEGYSVSREKKERFSLILESASTNQTSMYLCASSLPLTGEKLFFGSGTQLSVL.

V usage is TRBV7-2 and J usage is TRBJ2-7, with D possibly TRBD2 on 5 matching bases. V lost 4 bases to trimming and J lost 0 bases, with 13 bases between them. Germline CDR1 and CDR2: SGHTA and FQGNSA. There are 15 residues in the CDR3. CDR3 nucleotide sequence: TGTGCCAGCAGCTCCAGCTTGGGGAGCTCCTACGAGCAGTACTTC. Translating it yields CASSSSLGSSYEQYF.

The rearrangement joins TRBV6-2 or TRBV6-3 to TRBJ1-5; no firm D call. This CDR3 comprises 14 residues. Trimming pared 1 base from V and 2 bases from J, leaving 6 bases between. CDR1 is MNHEY and CDR2 is SVGEGT in the germline V gene. CDR3 coding DNA: TGTGCCAGCAGTTACTTCCGGGGCAATCAGCCCCAGCATTTT. It translates to CASSYFRGNQPQHF.

The V call is TRBV30, the J call TRBJ2-3; the D gene is possibly TRBD1 (6 bases). Trimming pared 1 base from V and 8 bases from J, leaving 22 bases between. This CDR3 contains 16 residues. Germline loops: CDR1 GTSNPN, CDR2 SVGIG (reference sequence). In nucleotides, the CDR3 is TGTGCCTGGAGTGGGGTAGGACAGACCTTTCCGGGTACGCAGTATTTT. This codes for CAWSGVGQTFPGTQYF.